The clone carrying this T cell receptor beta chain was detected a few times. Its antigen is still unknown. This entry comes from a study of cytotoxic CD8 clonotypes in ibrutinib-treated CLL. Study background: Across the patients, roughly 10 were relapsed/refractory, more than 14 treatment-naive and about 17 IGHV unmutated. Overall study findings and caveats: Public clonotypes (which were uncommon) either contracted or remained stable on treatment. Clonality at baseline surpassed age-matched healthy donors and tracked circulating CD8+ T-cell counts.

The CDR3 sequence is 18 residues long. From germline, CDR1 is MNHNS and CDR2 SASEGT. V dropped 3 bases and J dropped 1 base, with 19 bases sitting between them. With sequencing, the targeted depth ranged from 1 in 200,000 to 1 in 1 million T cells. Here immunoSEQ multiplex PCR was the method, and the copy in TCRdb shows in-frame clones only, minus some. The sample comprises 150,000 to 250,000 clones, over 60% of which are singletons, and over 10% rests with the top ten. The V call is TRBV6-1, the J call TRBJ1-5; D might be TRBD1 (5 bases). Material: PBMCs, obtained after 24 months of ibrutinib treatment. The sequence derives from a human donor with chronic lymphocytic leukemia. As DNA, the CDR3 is TGTGCCAGCAGTGATCCTTGGGGGGGTAGGCAGAGCAATCAGCCCCAGCATTTT. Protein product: CASSDPWGGRQSNQPQHF.